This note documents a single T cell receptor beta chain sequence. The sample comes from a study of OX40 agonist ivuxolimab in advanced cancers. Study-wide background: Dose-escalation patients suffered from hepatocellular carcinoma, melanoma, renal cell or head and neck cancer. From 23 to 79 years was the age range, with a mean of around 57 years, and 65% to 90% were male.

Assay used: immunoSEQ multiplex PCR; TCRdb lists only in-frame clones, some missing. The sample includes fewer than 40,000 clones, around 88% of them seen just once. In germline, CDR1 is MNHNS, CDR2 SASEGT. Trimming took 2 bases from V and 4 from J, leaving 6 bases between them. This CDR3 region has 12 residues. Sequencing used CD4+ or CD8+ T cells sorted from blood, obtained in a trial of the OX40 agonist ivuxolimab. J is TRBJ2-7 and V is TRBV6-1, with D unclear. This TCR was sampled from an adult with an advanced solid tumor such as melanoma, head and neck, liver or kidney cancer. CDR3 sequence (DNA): TGTGCCAGCAGTGAAAACGTGTACGAGCAGTACTTC. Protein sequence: CASSENVYEQYF.